These 6 T cell receptor beta chains were sequenced from one sample in a study of T-cell reconstitution after alpha-beta-depleted transplantation in children. TCRbeta library construction was performed incorporating unique molecular identifiers. MiXCR, applied by TCRdb to the PCR reads, yields one record per CDR3 protein. Of about 420,000 distinct CDR3 sequences listed, 9.5% to 13% were seen once; the top ten hold about 5%. This specimen was PBMCs from the stem cell graft donor, taken from the stem cell graft. The receptors were sampled from a human donor who donated a stem cell graft to a child with acute myeloid leukemia.

This clonotype was seen at least ten times. The chain has TRBV4-2 and TRBJ2-5; D might be TRBD2 (7 bases). Trimming pared 2 bases from V and 7 bases from J, leaving 20 bases between. From germline, CDR1 is LGHNA and CDR2 YNFKEQ. The CDR3 spans 16 residues. CDR3 loop: CASSQSLWGGFRTQYF. The CDR3 region has the DNA TGTGCCAGCAGCCAATCTCTGTGGGGGGGCTTCAGGACCCAGTACTTC.

The chain uses TRBV5-1 and TRBJ1-2, with D hard to call. V was pared by 2 bases and J by 3 bases, with 20 bases between. Germline V lookup: CDR1 SGHRS, CDR2 YFSETQ. The CDR3 sequence is 17 residues long. CDR3 nucleotides: TGCGCCAGCAGCTTCCAAACCGATAGGGTCTTGGACTATGGCTACACCTTC. As protein: CASSFQTDRVLDYGYTF.

This clonotype was seen many times. This chain links TRBV29-1 with TRBJ2-5; possible D gene TRBD1, 6 bases. CDR3 length: 12 residues. V was pared by 6 bases and J by 2 bases, with 10 bases between. Germline values: CDR1 SQVTM, CDR2 ANQGSEA. DNA for the CDR3: TGCAGCGTCAGGACAGTACAAGAGACCCAGTACTTC. Protein: CSVRTVQETQYF.

This clonotype was observed at least ten times. The chain recombines TRBV12-3 or TRBV12-4 with TRBJ1-5; D might be TRBD1 (5 bases). V gave up 4 bases and J gave up 0 bases, with 10 bases separating them. The CDR3 runs to 15 residues. The CDR3 coding sequence is TGTGCCAGCAGTTCCGGGGGAACTAGCAATCAGCCCCAGCATTTT. Translated: CASSSGGTSNQPQHF.

This clonotype was seen only a few times. The chain is built from TRBV6-1 and TRBJ2-3, with TRBD1 identical over 8 bases. Germline CDR1 reads MNHNS; CDR2 reads SASEGT. Germline trimming cut 4 bases from V and 2 bases from J; bases unmatched to any gene: 5. This CDR3 has 15 residues. DNA for the CDR3: TGTGCCAGCAGTGCCGGACAGGGTTACACAGATACGCAGTATTTT. Protein product: CASSAGQGYTDTQYF.

In the case of this clonotype: This could be a read error, since a much larger clone is one nucleotide away. The chain carries TRBV29-1 and TRBJ2-7, with 7 bases fitting TRBD1. The trim removed 8 bases at V and 4 bases at J, leaving 5 bases unmatched. This CDR3 has 11 residues. CDR1 is SQVTM, CDR2 ANQGSEA, per germline. The CDR3 nucleotides are TGCAGCCTTGCACAGGGGTACGAGCAGTACTTC. As protein: CSLAQGYEQYF.